Given below is one T cell receptor beta chain in context. Profiled with immunoSEQ multiplex PCR; TCRdb holds only in-frame clones, not every one. Among hundreds of thousands of clones listed, less than 85% were seen once. This entry is derived from a study of blood T cell repertoires in COVID-19. Across the whole study: The United States, Italy and Spain were the sources of the acute and convalescent COVID-19 samples.

The sequencing input was peripheral blood. This sequence originates from a woman between 65 and 79 years old with active or convalescent COVID-19.

CDR3 nucleotide sequence: TGTGCCAGTAGTATAGCGGACAGGGTCCATGAGCAGTTCTTC. Encoded protein: CASSIADRVHEQFF. J is TRBJ2-1 and V is TRBV19; 8 nucleotides align to TRBD1. The CDR3 is made up of 14 amino acids. Germline values: CDR1 LNHDA, CDR2 SQIVND (reference sequence). The ends lost 1 base at V and 8 bases at J; junction bases unmatched: 4.